One sample yielded the 8 T cell receptor beta chains listed below, sequenced in a study of blood T cell repertoires in COVID-19. Sequenced by immunoSEQ multiplex PCR; TCRdb stores in-frame clones only, minus some. The sample records roughly 56,000 clones, 75% to 95% being singletons. Sequences were obtained from peripheral blood. These receptors all stem from a man aged 50-59 years with active COVID-19.

The rearrangement uses TRBV18 and TRBJ1-3; D gene uncertain. The germline CDR1 and CDR2 sequences are KGHSH and LQKENI. Trimming removed 3 bases at V and 4 bases at J, with 22 bases between. The CDR3 length is 18 residues. CDR3 protein: CASSPPRQTNLFGNTIYF. The DNA for the CDR3 is TGTGCCAGCTCACCCCCCAGGCAGACAAATCTCTTCGGAAACACCATATATTTT.

This chain uses TRBV28 with TRBJ2-5, with 9 bases fitting TRBD1. Per the germline V gene, CDR1 is MDHEN and CDR2 is SYDVKM. The CDR3 is made up of 17 amino acids. After removal of 6 bases from V and 2 bases from J, the junction contained 13 bases not matched to a gene. DNA of the CDR3: TGTGCCAGCAGCTCGGGACAGGGCCTAAATATGCAAGAGACCCAGTACTTC. As protein: CASSSGQGLNMQETQYF. Supplemented by reference TRBV28 and TRBJ2-5, the full variable domain reads DVKVTQSSRYLVKRTGEKVFLECVQDMDHENMFWYRQDPGLGLRLIYFSYDVKMKEKGDIPEGYSVSREKKERFSLILESASTNQTSMYLCASSSGQGLNMQETQYFGPGTRLLVL.

This chain joins TRBV7-8 and TRBJ1-5; 8 nucleotides line up with TRBD1. This CDR3 is 14 amino acids long. Germline V gives CDR1 SGHVS, CDR2 FQNEAQ. The junction had 9 bases not matched to a gene; V was cut back by 4 bases and J by 10 bases. DNA for the CDR3: TGTGCCAGCAGCTCAGGACAGGGTACCCTCCCCCAGCATTTT. It codes for CASSSGQGTLPQHF.

This chain uses TRBV6-5 with TRBJ2-2; D is possibly TRBD2 (5 bases). The CDR3 length is 14 residues. CDR1 MNHEY and CDR2 SVGAGI come from the germline V gene. The V end lost 6 bases, the J end lost 4 bases, and 12 bases lay between the germline ends. The chain's CDR3 is CASRPTSFTGELFF. For the CDR3, the DNA is TGTGCCAGCAGGCCTACTAGTTTCACCGGGGAGCTGTTTTTT.

The CDR3 DNA sequence: TGTGCCAGCAGTTCACGGTACTCTGGAAACACCATATATTTT. Translated: CASSSRYSGNTIYF. This rearrangement joins TRBV28 to TRBJ1-3; D uncertain. Trimming left V 4 bases short and J 0 bases short, with 7 bases between. The CDR3 sequence is 14 residues long. Germline V CDR1 and CDR2: MDHEN, SYDVKM.

This chain links TRBV10-3 with TRBJ1-1; possible D gene TRBD1, 6 bases. Trimming shortened V by 6 bases and J by 2 bases, and 16 bases separated the two germline ends. The CDR3 is 15 amino acids. Germline V gene sequence: CDR1 ENHRY, CDR2 SYGVKD. DNA of the CDR3: TGTGCCATCAGGTCGGACAGCGCGGTAAACACTGAAGCTTTCTTT. It encodes CAIRSDSAVNTEAFF.

The genes are TRBV6-2 or TRBV6-3 and TRBJ1-2; TRBD1 agrees at 8 bases. V lost 8 bases, J lost 6 bases, and 14 bases stayed unmatched. This CDR3 has 15 residues. Germline CDR1 is MNHEY and CDR2 is SVGEGT. CDR3 DNA: TGTGCCAGCCGCCCAGATGGACAGGGTTTAAATGGCTACACCTTC. Protein: CASRPDGQGLNGYTF.

V and J are TRBV7-9 and TRBJ2-1, with D possibly being TRBD2 (6 bases). V gave up 0 bases and J gave up 6 bases, with 15 bases separating them. CDR1 and CDR2 from the germline V gene are SEHNR and FQNEAQ (reference sequence). This CDR3 has 16 residues. CDR3 DNA: TGTGCCAGCAGCTTAGCGGGCGGAGGGGACTTCAATGAGCAGTTCTTC. Translated, it gives CASSLAGGGDFNEQFF.